The rows below give T cell receptor beta chains drawn from one sample of a study of shared clonotypes between healthy human individuals. Sequencing used immunoSEQ multiplex PCR; TCRdb keeps in-frame clones, though not all of them. Of 2,500,000 or so clones in the sample, over 85% were seen once. Sequenced: naive CD4+ T cells from PBMCs. The receptor set was obtained from a man aged 18 to 35 in good health. Some clones in this sample may be carry-over from other donors' samples. CDR3s include the opening cysteine and the closing phenylalanine or tryptophan. Fields, in order: D gene, clone size, J gene, V gene, CDR3 DNA, CDR3 protein. A D gene is named only where the DNA matches it firmly. A clone size is listed for some rows: how often the clone was seen (once, few, many), or a class if it is expanded.

TRBD1	NA	TRBJ1-4	TRBV18	TGTGCCAGCTCACCACTATACAGGGGGGCTAATGAAAAACTGTTTTTT	CASSPLYRGANEKLFF
NA	once	TRBJ1-4	TRBV4-3	TGCGCCAGCAGCCAAGATGGCGGGGGCGAACTGTTTTTT	CASSQDGGGELFF
TRBD1	NA	TRBJ1-2	TRBV30	TGTGCTTCGGCGACAGGGCGCTACTATGGCTACACCTTC	CASATGRYYGYTF
NA	NA	TRBJ2-7	TRBV28	TGTGCCAGCAGCCCAAACTGGGGGGCCTACGAGCAGTACTTC	CASSPNWGAYEQYF
TRBD2	NA	TRBJ2-1	TRBV5-4	TGTGCCAGCAGCTTGGCGGGAGGGGGCTACAATGAGCAGTTCTTC	CASSLAGGGYNEQFF
NA	NA	TRBJ2-5	TRBV5-1	TGCGCCAGCAGCTTGGTTGCTCCTGGCATCCAAGAGACCCAGTACTTC	CASSLVAPGIQETQYF
TRBD2	NA	TRBJ2-7	TRBV11-2	TGTGCCAGCAGCCCTCAGCGGGATACCTACGAGCAGTACTTC	CASSPQRDTYEQYF
NA	NA	TRBJ2-3	TRBV5-1	TGCGCCAGCAGCGTCACTGCGGGGAGCACAGATACGCAGTATTTT	CASSVTAGSTDTQYF
TRBD1	NA	TRBJ1-4	TRBV19	TGTGCCACCCGGACAGGGCCCGTGAGAGAGGAAAAACTGTTTTTT	CATRTGPVREEKLFF
TRBD2	NA	TRBJ2-5	TRBV27	TGTGCCAGCAGTCCCCTGGGAGCGGGGGGGGAGAAGCAGTACTTC	CASSPLGAGGEKQYF
NA	NA	TRBJ2-7	TRBV19	TGTGCCAGTAGTCCCATTGGGGGGTTCGGGATTATCTACGAGCAGTACTTC	CASSPIGGFGIIYEQYF
NA	NA	TRBJ1-1	TRBV19	TGTGCCAGTAGTATACTGCCAGGGCGGGGGACTGAAGCTTTCTTT	CASSILPGRGTEAFF
NA	NA	TRBJ1-1	TRBV7-3	TGTGCCAGCAGCTGGGGGGGTGCGAACACTGAAGCTTTCTTT	CASSWGGANTEAFF
NA	NA	TRBJ2-5	TRBV28	TGTGCCAGCAGTGACGTGGGCCTCCAAGAGACCCAGTACTTC	CASSDVGLQETQYF
NA	NA	TRBJ2-5	TRBV9	TGTGCCAGCAGTCAGGGACCAAAAGAGACCCAGTACTTC	CASSQGPKETQYF
NA	NA	TRBJ2-2	TRBV6-1	TGTGCCAGCAGTGAAGAAGGGCCCAACACCGGGGAGCTGTTTTTT	CASSEEGPNTGELFF
NA	NA	TRBJ2-5	TRBV18	TGTGCCAGCTCGGCAGAGATGGGGCAGGAGCAGTACTTC	CASSAEMGQEQYF
NA	NA	TRBJ1-1	TRBV19	TGTGCCAGTAGTCCTCGTATGGGGGGTAGTGGCACTGAAGCTTTCTTT	CASSPRMGGSGTEAFF
NA	NA	TRBJ2-5	TRBV4-2	TGTGCCAGCAGCCAAAGAGCTAGCCGGCAAGAGACCCAGTACTTC	CASSQRASRQETQYF
TRBD1	once	TRBJ1-4	TRBV27	TGTGCCAGCAGTTCCCAGGGACAGGGCAGGGAAAAACTGTTTTTT	CASSSQGQGREKLFF
TRBD2	NA	TRBJ2-7	TRBV28	TGTGCCAGCAGTTATCCCATCTGGGGGGGGAGCGAGCAGTACTTC	CASSYPIWGGSEQYF
NA	few	TRBJ1-1	TRBV2	TGTGCCAGCGGGGGGTTCGCTGAAGCTTTCTTT	CASGGFAEAFF
NA	NA	TRBJ2-7	TRBV28	TGTGCCAGCAGATACCGACAGAACTACGAGCAGTACTTC	CASRYRQNYEQYF
TRBD1	NA	TRBJ2-3	TRBV28	TGTGCCAGCAGAACCACAGGGGGCGCAGATACGCAGTATTTT	CASRTTGGADTQYF
NA	NA	TRBJ2-1	TRBV5-1	TGCGCCAGCAGCTACTATGCGAGCTCCTACAATGAGCAGTTCTTC	CASSYYASSYNEQFF
NA	NA	TRBJ1-1	TRBV9	TGTGCCAGCAGCCCAGGACACAGGAACACTGAAGCTTTCTTT	CASSPGHRNTEAFF
NA	NA	TRBJ2-7	TRBV18	TGTGCCAGCTCACCACTAGGCCAGGTCTCCTACGAGCAGTACTTC	CASSPLGQVSYEQYF
NA	NA	TRBJ2-3	TRBV5-1	TGCGCCAGCAGCTTGGATGGCGGTAGCACAGATACGCAGTATTTT	CASSLDGGSTDTQYF
NA	NA	TRBJ1-4	TRBV28	TGTGCCAGCAGTTTTAGGTCAGGCGAAAAACTGTTTTTT	CASSFRSGEKLFF
NA	NA	TRBJ1-2	TRBV6-6	TGTGCCAGCAGTTCGCAGTTCAGGAGCTACACCTTC	CASSSQFRSYTF
TRBD1	NA	TRBJ1-2	TRBV7-9	TGTGCCAGCAGCTCTCTCCAGGGGGATGGCTACACCTTC	CASSSLQGDGYTF
TRBD2	NA	TRBJ2-3	TRBV6-1	TGTGCCAGCACCTGGGGCAGCGGGATATCAGATACGCAGTATTTT	CASTWGSGISDTQYF
NA	once	TRBJ1-5	TRBV19	TGTGCCAGTAGTATAAGGGCGCCGGGAGGCAATCAGCCCCAGCATTTT	CASSIRAPGGNQPQHF
TRBD1	NA	TRBJ2-5	TRBV5-1	TGCGCCAGCAGCTTGGGGGGGACAGGGGACCACCAAGAGACCCAGTACTTC	CASSLGGTGDHQETQYF
TRBD1	NA	TRBJ1-2	TRBV5-1	TGCGCCAGCAGCTTCAACCCCCGGGGCAGGGGGCGCAACTATGGCTACACCTTC	CASSFNPRGRGRNYGYTF
NA	NA	TRBJ1-3	TRBV6-5	TGTGCCAGCAGTTACCAGGGAACAACTGGAAACACCATATATTTT	CASSYQGTTGNTIYF
NA	NA	TRBJ2-7	TRBV5-5	TGTGCCAGCAGCCCTCGATTCCAGTACTTC	CASSPRFQYF
TRBD2	NA	TRBJ2-5	TRBV5-1	TGCGCCAGCAGCTTCTCCCCTCTCGGCGGGAGTGAGACCCAGTACTTC	CASSFSPLGGSETQYF
NA	NA	TRBJ1-3	TRBV18	TGTGCCAGCTCCCCCGGGTCGGGGAATGCAAACACCATATATTTT	CASSPGSGNANTIYF
NA	NA	TRBJ2-7	TRBV5-1	TGCGCCAGCAGCTCTGGACAGACCACCTACGAGCAGTACTTC	CASSSGQTTYEQYF
NA	NA	TRBJ1-1	TRBV29-1	TGCAGCGTGCTTAACGTGAGGCAGGTCAACACTGAAGCTTTCTTT	CSVLNVRQVNTEAFF
TRBD2	NA	TRBJ2-7	TRBV7-2	TGTGCCAGCAGCTTAGGTCGGCCGGGAGGAGGTTACGAGCAGTACTTC	CASSLGRPGGGYEQYF